This T cell receptor beta chain derives from a study of blood T cell repertoires in COVID-19. Some clones are missing from TCRdb's copy, which holds only in-frame ones; the method was immunoSEQ multiplex PCR. The sample shows about 300,000 clones, around 88% of them seen only once. The V and J ends lost 4 bases and 6 bases, in that order; junction bases with no gene match: 7. This CDR3 comprises 15 residues. CDR1 and CDR2 (germline): SGHTA, FQGNSA. The sequenced sample was peripheral blood. This TCR was sampled from a woman younger than 45 with COVID-19, enrolled during active disease. The rearrangement uses TRBV7-2 and TRBJ2-2; TRBD1 aligns across 8 bases. CDR3 amino acids: CASSSGQGRSGELFF. The CDR3 DNA reads as TGTGCCAGCAGCTCCGGACAGGGTAGATCCGGGGAGCTGTTTTTT.